This T cell receptor beta chain was found in a study of blood T cell repertoires in COVID-19. Overall study: Italy, Spain and the United States were the sources of the convalescent and acute COVID-19 samples.

The V and J ends lost 6 bases and 4 bases, in that order; junction bases with no gene match: 6. The germline V gene encodes CDR1 SQVTM and CDR2 ANQGSEA. CDR3 length: 15 amino acids. As originally analysed: Reference gene primer amplification in the assay estimated nucleated cell counts. Method: immunoSEQ multiplex PCR; TCRdb's copy keeps in-frame clones and lacks some. The V and J calls and the clone size are those of that table, but D and trimming were determined from the DNA. The sample carries approximately 110,000 clones, approximately 85% recorded once. Sequenced sample: peripheral blood. This clonotype was obtained from an elderly woman with COVID-19, enrolled during active disease. The V and J genes are TRBV29-1 and TRBJ2-1; 13 nucleotides match TRBD2. The CDR3 sequence is CSVGGTSGNYNEQFF. The CDR3, as DNA: TGCAGCGTGGGGGGGACTAGCGGGAATTACAATGAGCAGTTCTTC.